This is a list of T cell receptor beta chains from one sample in a study of blood T cell repertoires in COVID-19. Only in-frame clones appear in the TCRdb table, and some are missing; sequencing was by immunoSEQ multiplex PCR. The repertoire consists of over 200,000 clones, with 70% to 85% occurring once and the leading ten covering 1.8%. The sequenced sample was PBMCs or T cells enriched from blood (not recorded which). These TCRs come from a man in his 60s who had recovered from COVID-19. Each CDR3 is given with its conserved first and last residue. A D gene is named only where the DNA matches it firmly. Some rows mark clone size as missing; the rest say once, few, many or name a class of expanded clone.

abundance: NA; j_gene: TRBJ2-1; v_gene: TRBV19; d_gene: NA; CDR3aa: CASSIGLQGFYNEQFF; CDR3nt: TGTGCCAGTAGTATAGGGCTACAGGGTTTTTACAATGAGCAGTTCTTC
abundance: NA; j_gene: TRBJ2-5; v_gene: TRBV21-1; d_gene: NA; CDR3aa: CASIQHNNQETQYF; CDR3nt: TGTGCCAGCATCCAACACAATAACCAAGAGACCCAGTACTTC
abundance: NA; j_gene: TRBJ1-1; v_gene: TRBV19; d_gene: NA; CDR3aa: CASSAQVGVTEAFF; CDR3nt: TGTGCCAGTAGTGCCCAGGTCGGGGTGACTGAAGCTTTCTTT
abundance: NA; j_gene: TRBJ1-5; v_gene: TRBV6-5; d_gene: NA; CDR3aa: CASSYGQGRNQPQHF; CDR3nt: TGTGCCAGCAGTTACGGGCAGGGTAGGAATCAGCCCCAGCATTTT
abundance: NA; j_gene: TRBJ1-4; v_gene: TRBV5-1; d_gene: NA; CDR3aa: CASSLVPGQPNEKLFF; CDR3nt: TGCGCCAGCAGCTTGGTGCCGGGACAACCTAATGAAAAACTGTTTTTT
abundance: NA; j_gene: TRBJ2-1; v_gene: TRBV19; d_gene: TRBD2; CDR3aa: CASSFLRTSGGSSYNEQFF; CDR3nt: TGTGCCAGTAGTTTCTTGAGGACTAGCGGGGGGTCCTCCTACAATGAGCAGTTCTTC
abundance: NA; j_gene: TRBJ2-3; v_gene: TRBV5-6; d_gene: TRBD2; CDR3aa: CASSLRLAGTPTDTQYF; CDR3nt: TGTGCCAGCAGCTTACGACTAGCGGGGACCCCCACAGATACGCAGTATTTT
abundance: NA; j_gene: TRBJ2-1; v_gene: TRBV15; d_gene: TRBD2; CDR3aa: CATSSPSGGPYNEQFF; CDR3nt: TGTGCCACCAGCAGTCCCAGCGGGGGGCCATACAATGAGCAGTTCTTC
abundance: NA; j_gene: TRBJ1-2; v_gene: TRBV2; d_gene: NA; CDR3aa: CASSEGAGNNNYGYTF; CDR3nt: TGTGCCAGCAGTGAAGGGGCAGGGAACAATAACTATGGCTACACCTTC
abundance: NA; j_gene: TRBJ1-6; v_gene: TRBV7-6; d_gene: TRBD1; CDR3aa: CASSLDQGAASPLHF; CDR3nt: TGTGCCAGCAGCTTAGATCAGGGGGCTGCTTCACCCCTCCACTTT
abundance: NA; j_gene: TRBJ2-7; v_gene: TRBV7-2; d_gene: NA; CDR3aa: CASSPTGQSYEQYF; CDR3nt: TGTGCCAGCAGCCCGACTGGACAGTCCTACGAGCAGTACTTC
abundance: NA; j_gene: TRBJ1-1; v_gene: TRBV13; d_gene: TRBD1; CDR3aa: CASSSTGGVVWDTEAFF; CDR3nt: TGTGCCAGCAGTTCCACAGGGGGCGTCGTATGGGACACTGAAGCTTTCTTT
abundance: NA; j_gene: TRBJ1-2; v_gene: TRBV10-2; d_gene: NA; CDR3aa: CASRPQGEAGYTF; CDR3nt: TGCGCCAGCAGACCACAGGGAGAGGCTGGCTACACCTTC
abundance: NA; j_gene: TRBJ2-5; v_gene: TRBV3-1/TRBV3-2; d_gene: NA; CDR3aa: CASSQMITQETQYF; CDR3nt: TGTGCCAGCAGCCAAATGATAACACAAGAGACCCAGTACTTC
abundance: once; j_gene: TRBJ2-3; v_gene: TRBV11-2; d_gene: TRBD2; CDR3aa: CASSLGLAGGYTDTQYF; CDR3nt: TGTGCCAGCAGCTTAGGACTAGCGGGGGGTTACACAGATACGCAGTATTTT
abundance: NA; j_gene: TRBJ1-1; v_gene: TRBV12-5; d_gene: NA; CDR3aa: CASGLGSGYGNTEAFF; CDR3nt: TGTGCTAGTGGTTTGGGGTCAGGATATGGGAACACTGAAGCTTTCTTT
abundance: NA; j_gene: TRBJ2-7; v_gene: TRBV7-2; d_gene: NA; CDR3aa: CASSFTSYEQYF; CDR3nt: TGTGCCAGCAGCTTCACTTCCTACGAGCAGTACTTC
abundance: few; j_gene: TRBJ1-5; v_gene: TRBV9; d_gene: NA; CDR3aa: CASNSGRSNQPQHF; CDR3nt: TGTGCCAGCAATAGCGGGAGAAGCAATCAGCCCCAGCATTTT
abundance: NA; j_gene: TRBJ1-2; v_gene: TRBV18; d_gene: NA; CDR3aa: CASSPPSGGVYGYTF; CDR3nt: TGTGCCAGCTCACCACCGTCGGGAGGGGTTTATGGCTACACCTTC
abundance: NA; j_gene: TRBJ2-3; v_gene: TRBV3-1/TRBV3-2; d_gene: TRBD2; CDR3aa: CASSPTSGSTDTQYF; CDR3nt: TGTGCCAGCAGCCCGACTAGCGGAAGCACAGATACGCAGTATTTT
abundance: NA; j_gene: TRBJ1-2; v_gene: TRBV19; d_gene: NA; CDR3aa: CASTQGGYGYTF; CDR3nt: TGTGCCAGTACGCAGGGAGGCTATGGCTACACCTTC
abundance: NA; j_gene: TRBJ1-1; v_gene: TRBV7-9; d_gene: NA; CDR3aa: CASSLHYLNTEAFF; CDR3nt: TGTGCCAGCAGCTTACACTACTTGAACACTGAAGCTTTCTTT
abundance: NA; j_gene: TRBJ2-6; v_gene: TRBV29-1; d_gene: NA; CDR3aa: CSVVRAGANVLTF; CDR3nt: TGCAGCGTTGTCAGGGCTGGGGCCAACGTCCTGACTTTC
abundance: NA; j_gene: TRBJ2-1; v_gene: TRBV19; d_gene: NA; CDR3aa: CASSRGQSSYNEQFF; CDR3nt: TGTGCCAGTAGTAGGGGACAAAGCTCCTACAATGAGCAGTTCTTC
abundance: NA; j_gene: TRBJ1-3; v_gene: TRBV18; d_gene: NA; CDR3aa: CASSPPSRVGDTIYF; CDR3nt: TGTGCCAGCTCACCACCTTCGCGGGTCGGAGACACCATATATTTT
abundance: NA; j_gene: TRBJ2-7; v_gene: TRBV11-2; d_gene: TRBD1; CDR3aa: CASSSGTGGGEQYF; CDR3nt: TGTGCCAGCAGCTCCGGGACAGGGGGCGGGGAGCAGTACTTC
abundance: NA; j_gene: TRBJ2-1; v_gene: TRBV18; d_gene: TRBD1; CDR3aa: CASSPPGTGLNEQFF; CDR3nt: TGTGCCAGCTCACCCCCCGGGACAGGGTTGAATGAGCAGTTCTTC
abundance: NA; j_gene: TRBJ2-2; v_gene: TRBV3-1/TRBV3-2; d_gene: NA; CDR3aa: CASSAGDAGELFF; CDR3nt: TGTGCCAGCAGCGCAGGGGACGCCGGGGAGCTGTTTTTT
abundance: NA; j_gene: TRBJ2-5; v_gene: TRBV6-6; d_gene: NA; CDR3aa: CASSYSPGWETQYF; CDR3nt: TGTGCCAGCAGTTACTCGCCAGGGTGGGAGACCCAGTACTTC
abundance: NA; j_gene: TRBJ1-5; v_gene: TRBV6-6; d_gene: NA; CDR3aa: CASNRQNQPQHF; CDR3nt: TGTGCCAGCAACCGACAGAATCAGCCCCAGCATTTT
abundance: NA; j_gene: TRBJ2-2; v_gene: TRBV7-3; d_gene: TRBD1; CDR3aa: CASSTSGTGGTGELFF; CDR3nt: TGTGCCAGCAGCACCTCCGGGACAGGGGGCACCGGGGAGCTGTTTTTT
abundance: NA; j_gene: TRBJ1-6; v_gene: TRBV3-1/TRBV3-2; d_gene: NA; CDR3aa: CASNLKTGRGSPLHF; CDR3nt: TGTGCCAGCAACCTTAAGACAGGAAGGGGCTCACCCCTCCACTTT
abundance: NA; j_gene: TRBJ2-3; v_gene: TRBV24-1; d_gene: TRBD1; CDR3aa: CATSDRTGSTDTQYF; CDR3nt: TGTGCCACCAGTGATCGGACAGGGAGCACAGATACGCAGTATTTT
abundance: once; j_gene: TRBJ1-4; v_gene: TRBV7-9; d_gene: NA; CDR3aa: CASSPPGHTNEKLFF; CDR3nt: TGTGCCAGCAGCCCTCCAGGCCACACTAATGAAAAACTGTTTTTT
abundance: NA; j_gene: TRBJ2-3; v_gene: TRBV7-3; d_gene: TRBD2; CDR3aa: CASRERGYSDTQYF; CDR3nt: TGTGCCAGTCGCGAGCGGGGGTACTCAGATACGCAGTATTTT
abundance: NA; j_gene: TRBJ1-5; v_gene: TRBV2; d_gene: NA; CDR3aa: CASSEKQGSQPQHF; CDR3nt: TGTGCCAGCAGTGAAAAACAGGGTAGTCAGCCCCAGCATTTT
abundance: NA; j_gene: TRBJ1-5; v_gene: TRBV6-5; d_gene: NA; CDR3aa: CATQGAKDNQPQHF; CDR3nt: TGTGCCACCCAGGGCGCAAAGGACAATCAGCCCCAGCATTTT
abundance: NA; j_gene: TRBJ1-6; v_gene: TRBV13; d_gene: NA; CDR3aa: CASSLGHTGNNSPLHF; CDR3nt: TGTGCCAGCAGCTTAGGCCATACAGGGAATAATTCACCCCTCCACTTT
abundance: NA; j_gene: TRBJ1-1; v_gene: TRBV5-1; d_gene: NA; CDR3aa: CASSHGNTEAFF; CDR3nt: TGCGCCAGCAGCCACGGGAACACTGAAGCTTTCTTT